The clone carrying this T cell receptor (beta chain) turned up a few times. The antigen is undetermined. A second about 6 to 12 cycle PCR used barcoded and J-beta primers. In TCRdb, the 5' RACE reads were re-called with MiXCR into one record per CDR3 protein. The data contain about 1,000,000 distinct CDR3 sequences, over 35% of them seen just once; the ten biggest clones take up approximately 17%. This entry belongs to a study of blood T cells in healthy people across ages. The study's findings and limits: Long-lived donors exceeded aged donors in naive CD4+ cells and diversity.

The clonotype was recovered from a woman aged 60-70 years in good health. The specimen was blood.

The CDR3 is CSASFGAGPDTQYF. CDR3 coding DNA: TGCAGTGCCTCCTTTGGGGCAGGGCCAGATACGCAGTATTTT. V usage is TRBV20-1 and J usage is TRBJ2-3; weak D call: TRBD1 (5 bases). Germline CDR1 DFQATT, CDR2 SNEGSKA (reference sequence). The CDR3 spans 14 residues. V gave up 6 bases and J gave up 4 bases, with 17 bases separating them.